Listed below are T cell receptor beta chains from one sample, sequenced in a study of CD8 T cells in Susac syndrome. TCRdb passed the immunoSEQ multiplex PCR reads through MiXCR, listing each CDR3 protein once. The sample includes 180,000 or so distinct CDR3 sequences, nearly 95% seen only once; the top ten take roughly 0.094%. Sequenced sample: CD4+ T cells from PBMCs. Receptors were obtained from a human donor with multiple sclerosis. Both conserved end residues are part of each CDR3. Fields, in order: V gene, clone size, D gene, J gene, CDR3 DNA, CDR3 protein. D genes are given only for firm matches. Clone size is not always given. Where it is, it says once, few, many or a class for expanded clones.

>TRBV30|-|TRBD2|TRBJ2-4
TGTGCCTGGAACGGACTAGCGGGACTTCAGTACTTC
CAWNGLAGLQYF
>TRBV25-1|-|TRBD1|TRBJ2-7
TGTGCCAGCGGCACGCCGGGACAGGATCGCTACGAGCAGTACTTC
CASGTPGQDRYEQYF
>TRBV29-1|-|TRBD1|TRBJ1-4
TGCAGCGCTTCACAGGGGGCAGTGGAAAAACTGTTTTTT
CSASQGAVEKLFF
>TRBV20-1|-|-|TRBJ2-7
TGCAGTGCTAGAGATCCTAATGGGAGCGAGCAGTACTTC
CSARDPNGSEQYF
>TRBV20-1|-|-|TRBJ1-2
TGCAGTGCTAGACAGGGCGGGACTTACTACACCTTC
CSARQGGTYYTF
>TRBV15|once|TRBD1|TRBJ1-6
TGTGCCACCAGCCCTCACTCCGGGACAGGGGACTCACCCCTCCACTTT
CATSPHSGTGDSPLHF
>TRBV7-9|-|TRBD2|TRBJ2-1
TGTGCCAGCAGCTTGAGGGAGGGGCCGTATGAGCAGTTCTTC
CASSLREGPYEQFF
>TRBV2|-|-|TRBJ2-1
TGTGCCAGCAGAGAGGCACTTATCGATGAGCAGTTCTTC
CASREALIDEQFF
>TRBV5-6|-|TRBD1|TRBJ1-1
TGTGCCAGCAGCTTCCTCGGAGCGGGACAGAAGAACACTGAAGCTTTCTTT
CASSFLGAGQKNTEAFF
>TRBV5-1|-|-|TRBJ2-3
TGCGCCAGCAGTTCGGGTCTAACCCCGAATACGCAGTATTTT
CASSSGLTPNTQYF
>TRBV19|once|-|TRBJ2-7
TGTGCCAGTAGTACACCGACAGGAGGGATCTACGAGCAGTACTTC
CASSTPTGGIYEQYF
>TRBV30|-|-|TRBJ1-3
TGTGCCAGAGAGGGCCTCTCTGGAAACACCATATATTTT
CAREGLSGNTIYF
>TRBV19|-|TRBD2|TRBJ2-4
TGTGCCAGTAGTTCAACTAGCGGGTTAGGAAACATTCAGTACTTC
CASSSTSGLGNIQYF
>TRBV4-1|once|TRBD1|TRBJ1-2
TGCGCCAGCAGCCAAGCCGGGACAGGGTTTGGCTACACCTTC
CASSQAGTGFGYTF
>TRBV30|-|-|TRBJ1-1
TGTGCCTGGAGTGTTTGGGTGAACACTGAAGCTTTCTTT
CAWSVWVNTEAFF
>TRBV5-1|-|-|TRBJ2-3
TGCGCCAGCAGCTTGGAGTGGTCAGGGACGCAGTATTTT
CASSLEWSGTQYF
>TRBV29-1|-|TRBD1|TRBJ2-1
TGCAGCGTTGAGATACAGGGGGATGAGCAGTTCTTC
CSVEIQGDEQFF
>TRBV5-1|-|TRBD1|TRBJ1-5
TGCGCCAGCAGCTTGGAGGGACAGGGAAGACAGCCCCAGCATTTT
CASSLEGQGRQPQHF
>TRBV6-6|-|-|TRBJ2-7
TGTGCCAGCAGCAGGCCGGGGTACTACGAGCAGTACTTC
CASSRPGYYEQYF
>TRBV5-1|-|-|TRBJ2-5
TGCGCCAGCAGCTTGAACGGAGAGACCCAGTACTTC
CASSLNGETQYF
>TRBV7-6|-|-|TRBJ1-6
TGTGCCAGCAGCTTATCTACAGCGACTAATTCACCCCTCCACTTT
CASSLSTATNSPLHF
>TRBV9|-|-|TRBJ2-3
TGTGCCAGCAGCGCGAGGGAGTACGATACGCAGTATTTT
CASSAREYDTQYF
>TRBV30|-|-|TRBJ1-2
TGTGCCTGGAATATAGGCAACTTCGCCAATGGCTACACCTTC
CAWNIGNFANGYTF
>TRBV3-1|-|-|TRBJ1-5
TGTGCCAGCAGCTGGGGGCCGGGGATAAATCAGCCCCAGCATTTT
CASSWGPGINQPQHF
>TRBV29-1|-|-|TRBJ2-2
TGCAGCGTTGGGGGGAGAACCGGGGAGCTGTTTTTT
CSVGGRTGELFF
>TRBV27|-|TRBD1|TRBJ2-1
TGTGCCAGCAGTCGCGACAGGGTCCCCTACAATGAGCAGTTCTTC
CASSRDRVPYNEQFF
>TRBV30|-|-|TRBJ1-2
TGTGCCTGGAGTGTACCAGGCAGGGTAATGGCCTACACCTTC
CAWSVPGRVMAYTF
>TRBV18|-|-|TRBJ1-1
TGTGCCAGCTCACCAAGGAAGGGCTTGAACACTGAAGCTTTCTTT
CASSPRKGLNTEAFF
>TRBV9|-|-|TRBJ2-5
TGTGCCAGCAGTGGGACATCCGGCGGGGAGACCCAGTACTTC
CASSGTSGGETQYF